This is a list of T cell receptor beta chains from one sample in a study of OX40 agonist ivuxolimab in advanced cancers. The repertoire was sequenced with immunoSEQ multiplex PCR; TCRdb's copy has only in-frame clones and lacks some. The data contain roughly 11,000 clones, roughly 85% of them singletons. Sequenced here: CD4+ or CD8+ T cells sorted from blood, sampled in a trial of the OX40 agonist ivuxolimab. These receptor sequences come from an adult with an advanced solid tumor such as melanoma, head and neck, liver or kidney cancer. Both conserved end residues are trimmed from each CDR3.

v_call: TRBV7-2
cdr3_aa: ASSLSPKGAGPSNQPQH

v_call: TRBV9
cdr3_aa: ASSQGGGNTGELF

v_call: TRBV18
cdr3_aa: ASSPRDNYGYT

v_call: TRBV2
cdr3_aa: ASTSGELSSYNEQF

v_call: TRBV27
cdr3_aa: ASSQTGYEQY

v_call: TRBV19
cdr3_aa: ASSAEREPVETQY

v_call: TRBV10-3
cdr3_aa: AIRELAGSYNEQF

v_call: TRBV9
cdr3_aa: ASSPRQAGQPQH

v_call: TRBV27
cdr3_aa: ASSLSSTSYNEQF

v_call: TRBV7-6
cdr3_aa: ASSLEAGLAVETSYNEQF

v_call: TRBV7-2
cdr3_aa: ASSLVSGSDEQY

v_call: TRBV6-5
cdr3_aa: ASLPGGTGELF

v_call: TRBV11-2
cdr3_aa: ASSLGSTETYEQY

v_call: TRBV27
cdr3_aa: ASSILEGGPGEQF

v_call: TRBV14
cdr3_aa: ASSPEVGQLTDTQY

v_call: TRBV28
cdr3_aa: ASGPGLAGTGELF

v_call: TRBV4-1
cdr3_aa: ASSQDRLAGVNEQF

v_call: TRBV5-4
cdr3_aa: ASSLSLAGAGELF

v_call: TRBV7-9
cdr3_aa: ASSLRTGTSEETQY

v_call: TRBV7-6
cdr3_aa: ASSSRLAGVSNEQF

v_call: TRBV30
cdr3_aa: AWEQGWDSPLH

v_call: TRBV4-2
cdr3_aa: ASSQEPMTRAPPDTQY

v_call: TRBV9
cdr3_aa: ASSAGRGEQF

v_call: TRBV7-2
cdr3_aa: ASSLDWGLTYEQY

v_call: TRBV11-2
cdr3_aa: ASSLGVATYEQY

v_call: TRBV6-5
cdr3_aa: ASRGSWENEQF

v_call: TRBV7-2
cdr3_aa: ASSRGEGGGQETQY

v_call: TRBV7-9
cdr3_aa: ASSQTDSGNTIY

v_call: TRBV5-6
cdr3_aa: ASSWGTGGEAF

v_call: TRBV7-9
cdr3_aa: ASSAGDYEQY

v_call: TRBV27
cdr3_aa: ASSADRVSYEQY